This TCR beta chain appears in the sequencing data of a study of blood T cell repertoires in COVID-19. On the study more broadly: There were acute and convalescent COVID-19 samples, and they came from the United States, Italy and Spain. T cells, B-cell-depleted T cells, or PBMCs supplied cDNA or gDNA.

Trimming left V 5 bases short and J 4 bases short, with 9 bases between. From germline, CDR1 is SGHNT and CDR2 YENEEA. This CDR3 spans 12 amino acids. In the authors' workflow: Amplification of reference gene primers was used by the study to estimate nucleated cell counts. Assay used: immunoSEQ multiplex PCR; TCRdb lists only in-frame clones, some missing. V and J calls and clone size are copied from that table; D and trimming were computed from the DNA. Here the sample spans about 140,000 clones, 85% to 90% being singletons. The TCR originated in a woman aged 55 to 70 with acute or convalescent COVID-19. The chain joins TRBV11-3 to TRBJ2-7, with a weak D call TRBD1 (6 bases). The sequenced sample consisted of peripheral blood. CDR3 nucleotide sequence: TGTGCCAGCAGCGGAAGGGGGTACGAGCAGTACTTC. This encodes CASSGRGYEQYF.